One and the same sample provided the 7 T cell receptor beta chains below, sequenced in a study of monozygotic twins with inflammatory bowel disease. TCRdb derives one entry per CDR3 protein from the 5' RACE reads, leaving out DNA. This repertoire includes around 200,000 distinct CDR3 sequences. The sequenced sample consisted of blood. Every receptor here comes from a human donor with ulcerative colitis or Crohn's disease, or a healthy co-twin of an affected twin (not recorded which).

This CDR3 reads CASSLQSPGQYSPLHF. V is TRBV5-1 and J is TRBJ1-6; TCRdb's D call of TRBD1 is untestable without DNA. The CDR3 totals 16 residues. Germline lookup yields CDR1 SGHRS and CDR2 YFSETQ.

The gene calls are TRBV3-1 and TRBJ2-7. In germline, CDR1 is LGHDT, CDR2 YNNKEL (reference sequence). The CDR3 contains 12 residues. The CDR3: CASSRHGYEQYF.

The chain joins TRBV20-1 to TRBJ2-7; TCRdb's D gene call, TRBD1, goes unchecked for lack of DNA. There are 14 residues in the CDR3. Germline loops: CDR1 DFQATT, CDR2 SNEGSKA (reference sequence). The CDR3: CSARPGGNSYEQYF.

The chain employs TRBV5-1 and TRBJ1-2; without DNA, the TCRdb call of TRBD1 cannot be checked. This CDR3 is 15 amino acids long. Germline V gene data show CDR1 as SGHRS and CDR2 as YFSETQ. The CDR3 region is CASSLDSGSYSGYTF.

The chain is built from TRBV12-3 or TRBV12-4 and TRBJ1-5. The CDR3 is 14 amino acids. CDR3 protein: CASSKSGGNQPQHF.

V and J are TRBV12-3 or TRBV12-4 and TRBJ2-7; checking the TCRdb D call of TRBD1 is not possible without DNA. The CDR3 length is 16 residues. The CDR3 loop reads CASTPGVGAGSYEQYF.

V is TRBV7-3 and J is TRBJ2-1; TCRdb reports TRBD1, a call that lacks DNA to check it against. The CDR3 spans 16 residues. Germline loops: CDR1 SGHTA, CDR2 FQGTGA. The CDR3 loop is CATAPGGAVGYNEQFF.